This TCR beta chain was captured in a study of cytotoxic CD8 clonotypes in ibrutinib-treated CLL. Concerning this clone itself: As yet, its antigen is unknown.

Overall study results and limits: Higher circulating CD8+ T-cell counts strongly accompanied higher baseline clonality, above age-matched healthy donors. Contraction or stability on treatment was seen for public clonotypes, which were uncommon. An increase in clonality occurred at ibrutinib response, followed by a return toward baseline at progression.

Profiled with immunoSEQ multiplex PCR; TCRdb holds only in-frame clones, not every one. This table holds some 350,000 clones, 67% found once. Germline V gene lookup returns CDR1 LNHDA and CDR2 SQIVND (reference sequence). Trimming pared 2 bases from V and 0 bases from J, leaving 11 bases between. The CDR3 runs to 16 residues. The specimen comprised PBMCs, sampled after 36 months of ibrutinib treatment. The TCR sequence derives from a human donor with chronic lymphocytic leukemia. The chain uses TRBV19 and TRBJ1-3; D unresolved. The CDR3 protein is CASSISARSSGNTIYF. CDR3 bases: TGTGCCAGTAGTATATCCGCCAGGAGCTCTGGAAACACCATATATTTT.